The clone carrying this TCR beta chain came up a few times. Its specificity is unknown. Libraries were prepared by immunoSEQ multiplex PCR; TCRdb keeps only in-frame clonotypes and omits some of them. Of 65,000 to 85,000 clones detected, approximately 88% appear once; the ten largest clones hold roughly 0.59%. With 7 bases removed from V and 0 bases from J, the gap between germline ends came to 13 bases. Per the germline V gene, CDR1 is SNHLY and CDR2 is FYNNEI. This CDR3 has 16 residues. The data derive from a study of OX40 agonist ivuxolimab in advanced cancers. With baseline, cycle 4 day 1, and cycle 7 day 1 as timepoints, blood was sampled. General study findings and limits: Certain nonresponders additionally had low normalized T-cell clonal expansion.

This sequence was found in an adult with an advanced solid tumor such as melanoma, head and neck, liver or kidney cancer. The gene calls are TRBV2 and TRBJ1-6; unclear D gene. The sequencing here drew on CD4+ or CD8+ T cells sorted from blood, taken in a trial of the OX40 agonist ivuxolimab. The DNA for the CDR3 is TGTGCCAGCATTGCACAGTATAGCTCCTATAATTCACCCCTCCACTTT. It specifies CASIAQYSSYNSPLHF.